This T cell receptor beta chain originates from a study of blood T cell repertoires in COVID-19. The CDR3 contains 15 residues. Germline CDR1 reads LNHNV; CDR2 reads YYDKDF (reference sequence). The J segment lost 5 bases and the V segment lost 3 bases, leaving 8 bases of the junction unmatched. Across over 20 US areas, participants ranged in age from roughly 18 to 95 years. Per the original methods: Researchers report that nucleated cell counts were estimated from reference gene primer amplification. Sequenced by immunoSEQ multiplex PCR; TCRdb stores in-frame clones only, minus some. V and J calls and clone size are those listed in that table; D and trimming were worked out from the DNA. The data contain approximately 230,000 clones, about 91% of them singletons.

The rearrangement uses TRBV15 and TRBJ2-5; 8 bases align to TRBD1. This TCR derives from a woman aged 50 to 60 with acute COVID-19. The sequencing sample was made of PBMCs or T cells enriched from blood (not recorded which). In nucleotides, the CDR3 is TGTGCCACCAGCAGCTCCGGGACAGGCAGGGAGACCCAGTACTTC. As protein: CATSSSGTGRETQYF. The full variable domain, in which reference TRBV15 and TRBJ2-5 provide the parts outside the CDR3, is DAMVIQNPRYQVTQFGKPVTLSCSQTLNHNVMYWYQQKSSQAPKLLFHYYDKDFNNEADTPDNFQSRRPNTSFCFLDIRSPGLGDTAMYLCATSSSGTGRETQYFGPGTRLLVL.